This T cell receptor (beta chain) originates from a study of CD8+ T cells in alopecia areata. Extraction of RNA preceded its reverse transcription into cDNA, which served as the sequencing template. The table came from immunoSEQ multiplex PCR; TCRdb's copy has only in-frame clones and leaves some out. The profile shows about 150,000 clones, around 47% of them singletons. This CDR3 is 13 amino acids long. Germline V CDR1 and CDR2: MDHEN, SYDVKM. Trimming pared 6 bases from V and 8 bases from J, leaving 16 bases between. In regard to this clone: The antigen is unknown.

Regarding the study as a whole: Affected lesional scalp, above all in alopecia totalis/universalis, was more clonal than normal scalp.

V is TRBV28 and J is TRBJ1-2, with D possibly matching TRBD1 (5 bases). This TCR came from a human donor with alopecia areata. Specimen: CD4+ T cells sorted from blood. CDR3 sequence: CASSRPGAGGYTF. For the CDR3, the DNA is TGTGCCAGCAGCCGACCCGGGGCAGGGGGCTACACCTTC.